This T cell receptor (beta chain) is drawn from a study of CD8 T cells in ankylosing spondylitis. This clonotype was picked up many times. Its antigen is as yet unknown. Study-wide findings and caveats: Disease-linked clones, CD8+, were relatively rare in peripheral blood. There were earlier reports of some motif variants in reactive arthritis synovial fluid and blood. Reportedly, disease-linked clones are significantly enriched in ankylosing spondylitis patients' matched synovial fluid. Seemingly characteristic of ankylosing spondylitis blood was a TCR beta motif consisting of about 8 highly homologous variants.

V dropped 3 bases and J dropped 7; count of bases not matched to a gene: 10. This CDR3 spans 16 amino acids. Germline values: CDR1 LGHNA, CDR2 YSLEER. The TCR beta libraries were generated through quantitative 5'-RACE incorporating molecular barcodes. TCRdb reprocessed the 5' RACE reads with MiXCR, giving one entry per CDR3 protein. The sample carries about 220,000 distinct CDR3 sequences, 6% to 8.5% recorded once. The J gene is TRBJ2-3, the V gene TRBV4-3, with TRBD2 matching over 10 bases. The receptor comes from a male donor with ankylosing spondylitis. Sequencing was performed on blood, either unsorted or a sorted T cell fraction (not recorded which). The CDR3 coding sequence is TGCGCCAGCAGCCAGGGAGCGGGAGGGCCGGAAAATACGCAGTATTTT. Amino acids: CASSQGAGGPENTQYF.